The 27 T cell receptor beta chains below come from one sample, sequenced in a study of molecular identifiers for immune sequencing clone quantification. TCRdb reanalysed the PCR reads using MiXCR and keeps one entry per CDR3 protein. The table lists over 300,000 distinct CDR3 sequences, about a quarter of them singletons. Sequencing was performed on naive CD8+ T cells from blood, with Jurkat cell RNA spiked in. Subset reported: FACS-sorted CD8+CD4-CCR7+CD45RA+ naive T cells. These receptors were taken from a human donor in good health. Some libraries in this study had Jurkat cell RNA spiked in.

This rearrangement joins TRBV28 to TRBJ1-5, with D unresolved. Trimming took 5 bases from V and 7 from J, leaving 15 bases between them. In germline, CDR1 is MDHEN, CDR2 SYDVKM. The CDR3 totals 14 residues. The chain's CDR3 is CASSARVGFQPQHF. CDR3 sequence (DNA): TGTGCCAGCAGTGCTCGAGTAGGGTTCCAGCCCCAGCATTTT.

This clonotype was seen ten or more times. This rearrangement joins TRBV28 to TRBJ2-5; D unclear. CDR3 size: 15 residues. With 6 bases removed from V and 1 base from J, the gap between germline ends came to 15 bases. CDR1 is MDHEN, CDR2 SYDVKM, per germline. As DNA, the CDR3 is TGTGCCAGCAGCTACCCCGGAAGAGGCCAAGAGACCCAGTACTTC. Protein: CASSYPGRGQETQYF.

This clonotype was observed a few times. CDR3 DNA: TGTGCCAGCCGCCCGGGACAGGGCCTTGTTGAGCAGTTCTTC. It specifies CASRPGQGLVEQFF. J is TRBJ2-1 and V is TRBV12-3 or TRBV12-4; TRBD1 matches 9 bases. V lost 8 bases, J lost 9 bases, and 11 bases stayed unmatched. This CDR3 is 14 amino acids long.

This clonotype was found many times. In DNA form, the CDR3 reads TGTGCCAGCAGCTTAACGTTGTTGGGAGCTTTCTTT. Encoded protein: CASSLTLLGAFF. The chain has TRBV13 and TRBJ1-1; D gene uncertain. The germline V and J ends were trimmed by 2 bases and 10 bases, with 11 bases remaining between them. The CDR3 runs 12 residues. Germline CDR1 is PRHDT and CDR2 is FYEKMQ (reference sequence).

A few counts support this clonotype. This sequence joins TRBV2 and TRBJ2-5; tentatively, D is TRBD1 (5 bases). The length of the CDR3 is 15 residues. The V end lost 0 bases, the J end lost 1 base, and 9 bases lay between the germline ends. Germline CDR1 is SNHLY and CDR2 is FYNNEI. CDR3 in amino acids: CASSEAWTTQETQYF. The CDR3, as DNA: TGTGCCAGCAGTGAAGCGTGGACAACCCAAGAGACCCAGTACTTC. The full variable domain, in which reference TRBV2 and TRBJ2-5 provide the parts outside the CDR3, is EPEVTQTPSHQVTQMGQEVILRCVPISNHLYFYWYRQILGQKVEFLVSFYNNEISEKSEIFDDQFSVERPDGSNFTLKIRSTKLEDSAMYFCASSEAWTTQETQYFGPGTRLLVL.

This clonotype was recorded only once. The CDR3 ends on some other residue instead of the conserved phenylalanine or tryptophan, so this is likely a read error. The chain couples TRBV20-1 to TRBJ2-7; D gene unclear. This CDR3 comprises 13 residues. The V and J ends lost 5 bases and 7 bases respectively, with 18 bases between them. CDR1 is DFQATT, CDR2 SNEGSKA, per germline (reference sequence). The CDR3 region has the DNA TGCAGTGCTGTTGATCAGGACCCCTTGGAGCAGTACCTC. Encoded protein: CSAVDQDPLEQYL.

Ten or more counts support this clonotype. V gene TRBV7-6 combines with J gene TRBJ2-6; D is unresolved. Germline V lookup: CDR1 SGHVS, CDR2 FNYEAQ. The CDR3 is made up of 16 amino acids. Between the trimmed V and J ends, which lost 6 bases and 4 bases, there was a span of 16 bases. CDR3 loop: CASSPLALNGANVLTF. The CDR3 bases are TGTGCCAGCAGTCCGCTCGCCTTAAACGGGGCCAACGTCCTGACTTTC.

Points on this clonotype: This may be a read error: a much more frequent sequence differs by one nucleotide. The chain couples TRBV29-1 to TRBJ2-7, with a possible D match to TRBD2 (6 bases). CDR1 and CDR2 from the germline V gene are SQVTM and ANQGSEA. This CDR3 is 13 amino acids long. CDR3 protein: CGVIGGGSWEQYF. As DNA, the CDR3 is TGCGGCGTGATCGGTGGGGGGAGTTGGGAGCAGTACTTC.

For this clonotype: This may be a read error, as it is one base from a much larger clone. The chain joins TRBV6-5 to TRBJ1-1; D call uncertain. Germline loops: CDR1 MNHEY, CDR2 SVGAGI. The CDR3 runs to 14 residues. The CDR3 reads CACSYGVGNTEAFF. In nucleotides, the CDR3 is TGTGCCTGCAGTTACGGCGTGGGGAACACTGAAGCTTTCTTT.

This clonotype was seen a few times. The rearrangement joins TRBV4-1 to TRBJ2-1, with TRBD2 matching 7 bases. CDR3 length: 15 residues. The germline CDR1 and CDR2 sequences are MGHRA and YSYEKL. V lost 3 bases and J lost 8; bases outside the gene matches: 10. CDR3 residues: CASSHVTGRGDEQFF. The DNA for the CDR3 is TGCGCCAGCAGCCACGTCACTGGTCGGGGGGATGAGCAGTTCTTC.

The rearrangement uses TRBV12-3 or TRBV12-4 and TRBJ2-1; TRBD1 matches at 7 bases. J gave up 10 bases and V 1 base, and 1 base lay outside the gene matches. The CDR3 length is 12 residues. In DNA form, the CDR3 reads TGTGCCAGCAGTTTAGAGGGGGCGGAGCAGTTCTTC. Translation gives CASSLEGAEQFF.

This clonotype was seen many times. The chain is built from TRBV4-3 and TRBJ2-7; D remains unclear. Trimming removed 0 bases at V and 3 bases at J, with 15 bases between. Germline CDR1 reads LGHNA; CDR2 reads YSLEER. The CDR3 length is 16 residues. In nucleotides, the CDR3 is TGCGCCAGCAGCCAAGATCGAGGTTCCCGGAGCTACGAGCAGTACTTC. It translates to CASSQDRGSRSYEQYF.

This clonotype was recorded a few times. J is TRBJ2-7 and V is TRBV5-4, with a tentative D call TRBD2 (5 bases). Germline lookup yields CDR1 SGHNT and CDR2 YYREEE (reference sequence). CDR3 length: 14 amino acids. The V end was cut by 4 bases, the J end by 2 bases, with 13 bases between. CDR3 sequence: CASSTRTAPYEQYF. The DNA of the CDR3 is TGTGCCAGCAGCACCAGGACTGCCCCCTACGAGCAGTACTTC.

About this clonotype: Since a much larger clone is just one base distant, this may be a read error. The gene calls are TRBV29-1 and TRBJ2-5; D unresolved. The CDR3 consists of 12 residues. Germline CDR1 SQVTM, CDR2 ANQGSEA. Trimming pared 6 bases from V and 0 bases from J, leaving 8 bases between. CDR3 loop: CSVPENQETQYF. Written as DNA, the CDR3 is TGCAGCGTCCCTGAAAACCAAGAGACCCAGTACTTC.

The chain couples TRBV12-3 or TRBV12-4 to TRBJ2-1; no clear D gene. Trimming shortened V by 10 bases and J by 5 bases, and 15 bases separated the two germline ends. This CDR3 has 13 residues. The CDR3 sequence is CAIRSGYNNEQFF. Here the CDR3 DNA reads TGTGCCATCCGGTCGGGCTATAACAATGAGCAGTTCTTC.

Only a few counts were recorded for this clonotype. This sequence joins TRBV12-3 or TRBV12-4 and TRBJ2-3; perhaps TRBD2 as D (5 bases). Trimming removed 1 base at V and 4 bases at J, with 15 bases between. The CDR3 runs to 16 residues. Here the CDR3 reads CASSLGSGGWSDTQYF. The CDR3 DNA reads TGTGCCAGCAGTTTAGGTTCGGGCGGGTGGTCAGATACGCAGTATTTT.

This clonotype was recorded many times. The chain is built from TRBV14 and TRBJ1-2, with a tentative D call TRBD1 (6 bases). The CDR3 has 13 residues. CDR1 is SGHDN, CDR2 FVKESK, per germline. Trimming shortened V by 4 bases and J by 5 bases, and 11 bases separated the two germline ends. The CDR3 loop reads CASSRGQNYGYTF. The CDR3 DNA reads TGTGCCAGCAGCCGTGGACAGAATTATGGCTACACCTTC.

The V and J genes are TRBV6-2 or TRBV6-3 and TRBJ2-2, with no clear D. This CDR3 has 13 residues. The V and J ends lost 7 bases and 0 bases respectively, with 6 bases between them. Germline V gene sequence: CDR1 MNHEY, CDR2 SVGEGT. CDR3 amino acids: CASTRPNTGELFF. Written as DNA, the CDR3 is TGTGCCAGCACACGGCCGAACACCGGGGAGCTGTTTTTT.

The V and J genes are TRBV29-1 and TRBJ1-1, with D hard to call. V shed 5 bases and J shed 5 bases, with 18 bases lying between them. The germline V gene encodes CDR1 SQVTM and CDR2 ANQGSEA. The CDR3 contains 14 residues. The CDR3 region is CSVYQGLVYTEAFF. CDR3 bases: TGCAGCGTTTATCAAGGGTTAGTTTATACTGAAGCTTTCTTT. The full variable domain, its missing parts supplied by reference TRBV29-1 and TRBJ1-1, is SAVISQKPSRDICQRGTSLTIQCQVDSQVTMMFWYRQQPGQSLTLIATANQGSEATYESGFVIDKFPISRPNLTFSTLTVSNMSPEDSSIYLCSVYQGLVYTEAFFGQGTRLTVV.

This clonotype came up many times. The chain uses TRBV28 and TRBJ2-7, with unresolved D. V was pared by 3 bases and J by 2 bases, with 8 bases between. CDR3 length equals 13 residues. CDR1 and CDR2 (germline): MDHEN, SYDVKM. The CDR3 coding sequence is TGTGCCAGCAGTTTCGGAGTGGCCTACGAGCAGTACTTC. Its protein is CASSFGVAYEQYF.

This clonotype was found many times. One end of the junction does not line up with germline, which may come from a read error. The chain carries TRBV5-6 and TRBJ1-5, with a possible D match to TRBD1 (5 bases). The CDR3 covers 15 residues. From germline, CDR1 is SGHDT and CDR2 YYEEEE. The CDR3 is CASSLGSGGNQPQHF. The CDR3 DNA follows: TGCGCCAGCAGCTTGGGGAGCGGGGGGAATCAGCCCCAGCATTTT.

For this clonotype: Relative to the germline gene, one junction end is altered; a read error may explain this. This chain links TRBV27 with TRBJ1-4, with D unresolved. This CDR3 spans 15 amino acids. Germline-derived CDR1 and CDR2 are MNHEY and SMNVEV (reference sequence). CDR3 sequence reads: CASSLSASINEKLFF. The CDR3 bases are TGTGCCAGCAGTCTATCGGCCAGTATTAATGAAAAACTGTTTTTT.

In its sample, this clonotype was seen many times. This rearrangement joins TRBV6-6 to TRBJ2-2, with D uncertain. V lost 3 bases and J lost 6, with 5 bases in between. Germline V gene data show CDR1 as MNHNY and CDR2 as SVGAGI (reference sequence). There are 12 residues in the CDR3. Here the CDR3 reads CASSYPPGELFF. The CDR3 DNA reads as TGTGCCAGCAGTTATCCCCCCGGGGAGCTGTTTTTT.

About this clonotype itself: This may come from a read error, since a much larger clone is one base off. The chain couples TRBV6-1 to TRBJ1-5; D is unresolved. The CDR3 loop spans 11 amino acids. CDR1 and CDR2 from the germline V gene are MNHNS and SASEGT. In DNA, the CDR3 is TGTGCCTGCAGAGAATTTCAGCCCCAGCATTTT. Amino acids: CACREFQPQHF.

Worth noting for this clonotype: This may come from a read error, since a much larger clone is one base off. V gene TRBV4-3 combines with J gene TRBJ2-7, with D perhaps TRBD1 (6 bases). The DNA end favors TRBJ2-1, so the J call may be wrong. CDR1 and CDR2 (germline): LGHNA, YSLEER. This CDR3 is 13 amino acids long. CDR3 in amino acids: CASSQLQGYEQFF. The CDR3 DNA reads TGCGCCAGCAGCCAATTACAGGGCTACGAGCAGTTCTTC.

This clonotype was detected only a few times. For the CDR3, the DNA is TGCAGTGGGACCGGGACAGGGACGTACGAGCAGTACTTC. Its protein product is CSGTGTGTYEQYF. The chain links TRBV20-1 to TRBJ2-7, with 9 bases aligning to TRBD1. This CDR3 has 13 residues. The germline gives CDR1 DFQATT, CDR2 SNEGSKA (reference sequence). V gave up 7 bases and J gave up 4 bases; unmatched junction bases: 8.

This clonotype was detected only a few times. The chain employs TRBV12-3 or TRBV12-4 and TRBJ2-3; D gene unclear. The V and J ends lost 6 bases and 0 bases respectively, with 7 bases between them. The CDR3 covers 13 residues. CDR3 coding DNA: TGTGCCAGCAGGGTCACTAGCACAGATACGCAGTATTTT. Translation gives CASRVTSTDTQYF.